The clone carrying this T cell receptor beta chain has more than one count but fewer than ten. Its specificity is not known. After constant-region reverse-primer amplification, full-length variable regions underwent semi-nested PCR with Nested Universal Primer A. TCRdb reprocessed the 5' RACE reads via MiXCR and lists one record per CDR3 protein. Among some 62,000 distinct CDR3 sequences listed, just under 30% were seen once. Naive CD4+ T cells were purified with Tregs depleted by CD25. General study results and limits: The larger cohort examined one V-J beta rearrangement, not whole repertoires. Tumor memory CD4+ T cell TCR gene usage was found to cluster with blood and lymph node memory CD4+ cells and with lymph node naive CD4+ cells.

V was clipped by 2 bases and J by 1 base, with 14 bases between them. The length of the CDR3 is 16 residues. Looked up from germline, CDR1 is SGHTA and CDR2 is FQGNSA. Sample: tumor-infiltrating naive CD4+ T cells sorted from the breast tumor. Subset reported: naive CD4+ T cells, CD4+CD45RA+CD25-. This TCR was sampled from a female donor with breast cancer. The chain carries TRBV7-2 and TRBJ2-5, with a weak D call TRBD2 (7 bases). The CDR3 coding sequence is TGTGCCAGCAGCTTATTGGGGGGGGGCGCCCAAGAGACCCAGTACTTC. It encodes CASSLLGGGAQETQYF.